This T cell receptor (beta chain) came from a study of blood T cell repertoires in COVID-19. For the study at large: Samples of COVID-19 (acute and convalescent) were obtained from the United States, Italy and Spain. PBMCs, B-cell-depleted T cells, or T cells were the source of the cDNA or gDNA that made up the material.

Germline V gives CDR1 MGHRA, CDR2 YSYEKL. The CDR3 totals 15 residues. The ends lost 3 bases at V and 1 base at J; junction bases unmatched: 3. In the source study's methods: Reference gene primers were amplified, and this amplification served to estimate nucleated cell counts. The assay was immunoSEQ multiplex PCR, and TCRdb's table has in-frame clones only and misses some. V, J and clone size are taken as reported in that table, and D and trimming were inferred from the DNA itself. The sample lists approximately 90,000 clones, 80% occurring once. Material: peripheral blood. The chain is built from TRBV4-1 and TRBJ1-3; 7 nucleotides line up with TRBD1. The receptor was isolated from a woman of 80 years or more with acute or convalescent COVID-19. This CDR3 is CASSQAGQSGNTIYF. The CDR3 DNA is TGCGCCAGCAGCCAGGCGGGACAGTCTGGAAACACCATATATTTT.